The 11 T cell receptor beta chains below come from one sample, sequenced in a study of shared clonotypes between healthy human individuals. Assay used: immunoSEQ multiplex PCR; TCRdb lists only in-frame clones, some missing. The sample has a few million clones, 85% to 95% seen once. CD45RO-negative, CCR7-selected cells formed the naive CD8 fraction, which excluded terminally differentiated effector memory CD45RA+ cells. Specimen: naive CD8+ T cells from PBMCs. Receptors originate from a man younger than 35 in good health. Some clones in this sample may be carry-over from other donors' samples.

CDR3 in DNA: TGTGCCAGCAGCCAGGACAGCGGAGAGACCCAGTACTTC. It translates to CASSQDSGETQYF. The chain links TRBV5-6 to TRBJ2-5; weak D call: TRBD1 (6 bases). Germline V CDR1 and CDR2: SGHDT, YYEEEE. The ends were cut back, 4 bases at V and 4 bases at J, with 11 bases in the middle. The CDR3 totals 13 residues. The variable domain in full, with the rest retrieved from reference TRBV5-6 and TRBJ2-5, is DAGVTQSPTHLIKTRGQQVTLRCSPKSGHDTVSWYQQALGQGPQFIFQYYEEEERQRGNFPDRFSGHQFPNYSSELNVNALLLGDSALYLCASSQDSGETQYFGPGTRLLVL.

The V and J genes are TRBV6-5 and TRBJ1-5, with D possibly being TRBD1 (6 bases). V gave up 5 bases and J gave up 7 bases, with 18 bases separating them. CDR1 MNHEY and CDR2 SVGAGI come from the germline V gene. The CDR3 runs 15 residues. The CDR3 protein is CASSLRQGREQPQHF. For the CDR3, the DNA is TGTGCCAGCAGTCTCCGCCAGGGGCGGGAACAGCCCCAGCATTTT.

This sequence joins TRBV10-3 and TRBJ2-7, with D possibly being TRBD2 (5 bases). In germline, CDR1 is ENHRY, CDR2 SYGVKD. Trimming stripped 10 bases from V and 5 bases from J, with 18 bases between. This CDR3 has 13 residues. The CDR3 DNA is TGTGCCAGCAGAGCCCTCGGAGGCCACGAGCAGTACTTC. Encoded protein: CASRALGGHEQYF.

The V gene is TRBV7-8, the J gene TRBJ2-1; possibly TRBD2 for D (6 bases). Germline V gene sequence: CDR1 SGHVS, CDR2 FQNEAQ. V was pared by 2 bases and J by 8 bases, with 19 bases between. The CDR3 extends over 16 amino acids. The CDR3 region has the DNA TGTGCCAGCAGCTTACGACTAGTCGGCATGCGACATGAGCAGTTCTTC. Translating it yields CASSLRLVGMRHEQFF.

This sequence joins TRBV28 and TRBJ2-1; D is undetermined. Germline CDR1 MDHEN, CDR2 SYDVKM. This CDR3 has 13 amino acids. V lost 7 bases and J 1 base, leaving 8 bases between the germline ends. The CDR3 is CASTLGSYNEQFF. The CDR3 DNA follows: TGTGCCAGCACGTTAGGTTCCTACAATGAGCAGTTCTTC.

The chain carries TRBV10-3 and TRBJ1-4, with D unresolved. The germline CDR1 and CDR2 sequences are ENHRY and SYGVKD. V lost 2 bases to trimming and J lost 6 bases, with 19 bases between them. The CDR3 is 17 residues long. The CDR3: CAISESVNPGPYEKLFF. CDR3 in DNA: TGTGCCATCAGTGAGAGTGTAAATCCCGGTCCCTATGAAAAACTGTTTTTT.

This clone was detected once. V is TRBV4-1 and J is TRBJ1-1; D not resolved. CDR3 length: 14 residues. V was trimmed by 3 bases and J by 4 bases, leaving 12 bases between them. Germline CDR1 reads MGHRA; CDR2 reads YSYEKL. The CDR3 sequence is CASSHLWGGTEAFF. The CDR3 DNA is TGCGCCAGCAGCCACCTATGGGGAGGCACTGAAGCTTTCTTT.

This clone was seen only once. V and J are TRBV4-3 and TRBJ2-7; possible D gene TRBD1, 5 bases. The V end was cut by 4 bases, the J end by 0 bases, with 13 bases between. This CDR3 contains 15 residues. The V gene's germline CDR1 is LGHNA and CDR2 YSLEER. CDR3 sequence reads: CASSLGHSGSYEQYF. CDR3 nucleotide sequence: TGCGCCAGCAGCCTAGGACACTCGGGCTCCTACGAGCAGTACTTC.

The CDR3 spells CASSFEWPREETQYF. CDR3 nucleotide sequence: TGCGCCAGCAGCTTCGAGTGGCCTAGGGAAGAGACCCAGTACTTC. The J gene is TRBJ2-5, the V gene TRBV5-1; D is ambiguous. The CDR3 sequence is 15 residues long. V was clipped by 2 bases and J by 3 bases, with 14 bases between them. Germline CDR1 SGHRS, CDR2 YFSETQ.

The rearrangement uses TRBV27 and TRBJ2-6; D remains unclear. This CDR3 has 15 residues. Trimming cost V 3 bases and J 2 bases, with 8 bases left between them. CDR1 and CDR2 from the germline V gene are MNHEY and SMNVEV (reference sequence). CDR3 nucleotides: TGTGCCAGCAGTTTGATTCAACCTGGGGCCAACGTCCTGACTTTC. Amino acids: CASSLIQPGANVLTF.

The chain joins TRBV7-8 to TRBJ2-1, with 13 bases lining up with TRBD2. V was clipped by 3 bases and J by 7 bases; unmatched bases: 12. CDR1 is SGHVS and CDR2 is FQNEAQ in the germline V gene. This CDR3 is 18 amino acids long. This CDR3 is CASSFNSGVLAGGNEQFF. In DNA, the CDR3 is TGTGCCAGCAGCTTCAACTCAGGGGTACTAGCGGGAGGGAATGAGCAGTTCTTC.